This T cell receptor (beta chain) was documented in a study of T cells after yellow fever vaccination. This clonotype was counted between two and nine times. Its antigen is still unknown. MiXCR, applied by TCRdb to the 5' RACE reads, yields one record per CDR3 protein. Of hundreds of thousands of distinct CDR3 sequences in the sample, 8% to 10% were seen once. Broader study findings: Overlap between CD4 and CD8 compartments was detected for a small share of clonotypes. Most clones from primary vaccination resurfaced after the booster (nearly 97% CD4, less than 90% CD8).

This receptor was identified in a man between 18 and 35 years old who received the YFV17D yellow fever vaccine. The input for sequencing was PBMCs, taken on the day of the first yellow fever vaccination.

CDR3 residues: CSASSEGETQYF. As DNA, the CDR3 is TGCAGTGCTAGTTCAGAGGGAGAGACCCAGTACTTC. The V and J genes are TRBV20-1 and TRBJ2-5, with TRBD2 as a possible D gene (5 bases). Per germline, CDR1 DFQATT and CDR2 SNEGSKA (reference sequence). Trimming took 3 bases from V and 4 from J, leaving 9 bases between them. This CDR3 contains 12 residues.